The entry that follows covers one T cell receptor beta chain sequence. TCRdb processed the RT-PCR reads anew with MiXCR; each CDR3 protein has one entry. The sample holds more than 550,000 distinct CDR3 sequences, 14% seen once. CDR1 SGHRS and CDR2 YFSETQ come from the germline V gene. CDR3 length: 18 residues. The V end was cut by 0 bases, the J end by 3 bases, with 18 bases between. The receptor was derived from a female donor in good health, serving as a healthy control. This chain uses TRBV5-1 with TRBJ2-2; possibly TRBD2 for D (7 bases). Material: memory CD4+ T cells from blood. CDR3: CASSLARGAGVHTGELFF. CDR3 sequence (DNA): TGCGCCAGCAGCTTGGCCCGGGGGGCAGGGGTTCACACCGGGGAGCTGTTTTTT.